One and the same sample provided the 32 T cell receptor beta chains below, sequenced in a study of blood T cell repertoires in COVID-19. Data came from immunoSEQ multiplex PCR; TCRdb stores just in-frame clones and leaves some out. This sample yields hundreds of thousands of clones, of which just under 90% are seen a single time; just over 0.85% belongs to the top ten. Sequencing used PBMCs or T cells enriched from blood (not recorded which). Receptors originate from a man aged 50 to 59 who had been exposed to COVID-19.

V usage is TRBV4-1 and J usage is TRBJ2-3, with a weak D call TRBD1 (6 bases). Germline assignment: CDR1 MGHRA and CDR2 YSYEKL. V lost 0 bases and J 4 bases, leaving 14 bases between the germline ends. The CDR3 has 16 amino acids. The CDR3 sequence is CASSQEAGAVADTQYF. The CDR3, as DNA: TGCGCCAGCAGCCAAGAGGCAGGGGCTGTCGCAGATACGCAGTATTTT.

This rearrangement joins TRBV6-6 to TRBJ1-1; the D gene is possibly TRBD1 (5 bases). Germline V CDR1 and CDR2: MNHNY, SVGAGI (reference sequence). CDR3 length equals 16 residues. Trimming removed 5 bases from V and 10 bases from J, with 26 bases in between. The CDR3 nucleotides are TGTGCCAGCAGTCCTTTCGGGGGAGGCTCGTGGTTTGTAGCTTTCTTT. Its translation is CASSPFGGGSWFVAFF.

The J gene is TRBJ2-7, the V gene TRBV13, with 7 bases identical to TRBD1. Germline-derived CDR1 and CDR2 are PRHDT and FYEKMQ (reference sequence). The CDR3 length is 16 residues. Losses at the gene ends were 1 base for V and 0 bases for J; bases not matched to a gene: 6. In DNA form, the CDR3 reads TGTGCCAGCAGCTTAGATCCGGACAGGCCCTCCTACGAGCAGTACTTC. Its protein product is CASSLDPDRPSYEQYF.

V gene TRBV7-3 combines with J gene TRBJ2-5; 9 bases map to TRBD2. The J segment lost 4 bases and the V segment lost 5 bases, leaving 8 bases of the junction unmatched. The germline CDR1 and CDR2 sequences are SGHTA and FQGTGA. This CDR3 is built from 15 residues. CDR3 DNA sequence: TGTGCCAGCAGCCTTAGAAAGGGACTAGCAGAGACCCAGTACTTC. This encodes CASSLRKGLAETQYF.

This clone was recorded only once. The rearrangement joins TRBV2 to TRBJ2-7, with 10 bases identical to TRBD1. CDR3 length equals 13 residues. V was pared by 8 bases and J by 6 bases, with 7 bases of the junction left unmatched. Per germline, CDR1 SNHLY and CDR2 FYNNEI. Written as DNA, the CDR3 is TGTGCCAGCTCCGGGACAGGGGCTCCCGAGCAGTACTTC. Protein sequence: CASSGTGAPEQYF.

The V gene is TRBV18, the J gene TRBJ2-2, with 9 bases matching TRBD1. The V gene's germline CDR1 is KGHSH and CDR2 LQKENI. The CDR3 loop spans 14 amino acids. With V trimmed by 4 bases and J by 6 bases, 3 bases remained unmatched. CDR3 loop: CASSQGQGAGELFF. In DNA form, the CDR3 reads TGTGCCAGCTCACAGGGACAGGGTGCCGGGGAGCTGTTTTTT.

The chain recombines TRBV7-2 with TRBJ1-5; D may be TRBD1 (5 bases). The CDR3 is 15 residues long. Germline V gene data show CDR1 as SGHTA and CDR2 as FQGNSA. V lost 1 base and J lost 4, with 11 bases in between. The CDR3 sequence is CASSLVLSGNQPQHF. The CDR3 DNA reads TGTGCCAGCAGCTTAGTCCTGTCAGGGAATCAGCCCCAGCATTTT.

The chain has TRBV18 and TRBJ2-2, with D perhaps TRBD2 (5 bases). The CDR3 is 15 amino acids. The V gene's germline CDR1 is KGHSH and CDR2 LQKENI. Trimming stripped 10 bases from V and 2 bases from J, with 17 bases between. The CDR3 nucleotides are TGTGCCACCTCCGAGGGAGTAGTCAACACCGGGGAGCTGTTTTTT. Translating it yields CATSEGVVNTGELFF.

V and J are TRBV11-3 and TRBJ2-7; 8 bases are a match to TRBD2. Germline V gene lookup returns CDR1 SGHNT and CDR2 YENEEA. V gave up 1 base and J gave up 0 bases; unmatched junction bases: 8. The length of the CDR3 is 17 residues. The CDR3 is CASSLGDGGASSYEQYV. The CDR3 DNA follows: TGTGCCAGCAGCTTAGGGGACGGGGGGGCCAGCTCCTACGAGCAGTACGTC.

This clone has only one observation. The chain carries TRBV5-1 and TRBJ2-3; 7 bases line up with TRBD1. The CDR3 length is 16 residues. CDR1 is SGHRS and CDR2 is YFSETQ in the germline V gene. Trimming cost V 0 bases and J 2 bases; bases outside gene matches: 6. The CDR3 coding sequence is TGCGCCAGCAGCTTGGTCCCGGGACAGAACACAGATACGCAGTATTTT. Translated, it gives CASSLVPGQNTDTQYF.

CDR3 nucleotides: TGTGCCAGCAGTGAAAGTGGGCAAAGCAATCAGCCCCAGCATTTT. It translates to CASSESGQSNQPQHF. This chain uses TRBV2 with TRBJ1-5; D gene uncertain. CDR1 is SNHLY and CDR2 is FYNNEI in the germline V gene. CDR3 size: 15 residues. Trimming pared 2 bases from V and 1 base from J, leaving 9 bases between.

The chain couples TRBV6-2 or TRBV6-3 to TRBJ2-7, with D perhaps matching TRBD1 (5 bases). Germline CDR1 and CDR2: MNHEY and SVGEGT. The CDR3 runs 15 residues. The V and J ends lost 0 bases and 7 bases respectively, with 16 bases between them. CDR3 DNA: TGTGCCAGCAGTTACTCGTCGACAGACACCGAAGAGCAGTACTTC. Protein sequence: CASSYSSTDTEEQYF.

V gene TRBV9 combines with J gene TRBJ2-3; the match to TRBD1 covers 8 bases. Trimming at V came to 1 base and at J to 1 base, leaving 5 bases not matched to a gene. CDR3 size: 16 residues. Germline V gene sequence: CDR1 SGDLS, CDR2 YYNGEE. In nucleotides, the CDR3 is TGTGCCAGCAGCGTATCGACAGGGGTGGGCACAGATACGCAGTATTTT. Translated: CASSVSTGVGTDTQYF.

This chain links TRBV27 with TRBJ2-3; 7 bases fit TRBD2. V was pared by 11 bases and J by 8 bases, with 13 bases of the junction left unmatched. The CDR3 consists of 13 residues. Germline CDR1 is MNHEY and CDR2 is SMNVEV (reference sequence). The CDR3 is CAASGTTSGTQYF. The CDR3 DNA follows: TGTGCCGCCTCCGGGACTACCAGCGGTACGCAGTATTTT.

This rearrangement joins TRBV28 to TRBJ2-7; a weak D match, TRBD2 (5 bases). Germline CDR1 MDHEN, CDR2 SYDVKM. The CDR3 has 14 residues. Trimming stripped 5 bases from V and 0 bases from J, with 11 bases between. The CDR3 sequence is CASSDTGSSYEQYV. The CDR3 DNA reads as TGTGCCAGCAGTGACACGGGGAGCTCCTACGAGCAGTACGTC.

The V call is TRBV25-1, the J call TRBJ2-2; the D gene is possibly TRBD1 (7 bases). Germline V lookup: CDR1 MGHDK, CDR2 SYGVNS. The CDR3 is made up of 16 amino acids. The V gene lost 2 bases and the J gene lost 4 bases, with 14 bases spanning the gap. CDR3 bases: TGTGCCAGCAGTGAACACAGGGGACTGAGCACCGGGGAGCTGTTTTTT. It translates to CASSEHRGLSTGELFF.

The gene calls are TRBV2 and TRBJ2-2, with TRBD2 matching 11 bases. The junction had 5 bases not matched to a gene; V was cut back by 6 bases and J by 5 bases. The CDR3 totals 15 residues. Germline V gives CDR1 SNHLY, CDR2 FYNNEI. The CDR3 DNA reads TGTGCCAGCAGGGAACCTAGCGGGAGGACCGGGGAGCTGTTTTTT. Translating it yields CASREPSGRTGELFF.

The CDR3 protein is CASSEQGALTDTQYF. CDR3 nucleotides: TGTGCCAGCAGTGAACAGGGGGCCCTCACAGATACGCAGTATTTT. The J gene is TRBJ2-3, the V gene TRBV28; 9 nucleotides match TRBD1. CDR1 MDHEN and CDR2 SYDVKM come from the germline V gene. The CDR3 sequence is 15 residues long. J gave up 2 bases and V 5 bases, and 5 bases lay outside the gene matches.

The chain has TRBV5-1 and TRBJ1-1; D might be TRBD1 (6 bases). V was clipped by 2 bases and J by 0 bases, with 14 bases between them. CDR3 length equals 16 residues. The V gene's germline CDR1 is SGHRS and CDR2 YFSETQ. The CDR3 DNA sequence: TGCGCCAGCAGCTTACAGGGATCTCACATGAACACTGAAGCTTTCTTT. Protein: CASSLQGSHMNTEAFF.

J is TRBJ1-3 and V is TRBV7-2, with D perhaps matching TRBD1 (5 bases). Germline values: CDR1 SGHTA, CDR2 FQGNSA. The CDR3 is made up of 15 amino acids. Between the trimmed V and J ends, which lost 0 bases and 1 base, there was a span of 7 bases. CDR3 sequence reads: CASSLAPGSGNTIYF. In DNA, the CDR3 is TGTGCCAGCAGCTTAGCCCCAGGGTCTGGAAACACCATATATTTT.

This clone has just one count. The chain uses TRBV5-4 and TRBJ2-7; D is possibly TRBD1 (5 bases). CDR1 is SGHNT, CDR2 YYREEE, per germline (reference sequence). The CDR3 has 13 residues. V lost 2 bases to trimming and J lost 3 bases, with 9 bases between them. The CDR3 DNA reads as TGTGCCAGCAGCTTTGACAGCTTCTACGAGCAGTACTTC. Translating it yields CASSFDSFYEQYF. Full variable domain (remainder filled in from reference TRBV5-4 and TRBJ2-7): ETGVTQSPTHLIKTRGQQVTLRCSSQSGHNTVSWYQQALGQGPQFIFQYYREEENGRGNFPPRFSGLQFPNYSSELNVNALELDDSALYLCASSFDSFYEQYFGPGTRLTVT.

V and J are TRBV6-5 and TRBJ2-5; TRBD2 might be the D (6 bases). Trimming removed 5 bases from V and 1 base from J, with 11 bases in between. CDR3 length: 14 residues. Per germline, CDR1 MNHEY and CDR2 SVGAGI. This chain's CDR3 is CASSLGTVQETQYF. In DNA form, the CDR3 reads TGTGCCAGCAGTCTCGGGACTGTCCAAGAGACCCAGTACTTC.

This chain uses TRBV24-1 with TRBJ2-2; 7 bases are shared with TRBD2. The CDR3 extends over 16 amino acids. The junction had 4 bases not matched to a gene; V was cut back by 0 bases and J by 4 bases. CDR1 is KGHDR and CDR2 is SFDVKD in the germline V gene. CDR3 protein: CATSDLREASTGELFF. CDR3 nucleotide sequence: TGTGCCACCAGTGATTTGCGGGAGGCATCCACCGGGGAGCTGTTTTTT.

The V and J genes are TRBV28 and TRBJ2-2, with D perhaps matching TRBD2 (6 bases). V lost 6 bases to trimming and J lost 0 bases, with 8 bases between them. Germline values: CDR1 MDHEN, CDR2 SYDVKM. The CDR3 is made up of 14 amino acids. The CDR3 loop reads CASSPGANTGELFF. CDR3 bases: TGTGCCAGCAGCCCGGGGGCGAACACCGGGGAGCTGTTTTTT.

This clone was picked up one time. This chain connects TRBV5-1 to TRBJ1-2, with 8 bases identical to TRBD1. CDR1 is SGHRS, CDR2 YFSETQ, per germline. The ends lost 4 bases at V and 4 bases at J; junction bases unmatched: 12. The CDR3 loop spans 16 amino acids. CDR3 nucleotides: TGCGCCAGCAGCGATCAGGGGGCCCGATCGGGCTATGGCTACACCTTC. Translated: CASSDQGARSGYGYTF.

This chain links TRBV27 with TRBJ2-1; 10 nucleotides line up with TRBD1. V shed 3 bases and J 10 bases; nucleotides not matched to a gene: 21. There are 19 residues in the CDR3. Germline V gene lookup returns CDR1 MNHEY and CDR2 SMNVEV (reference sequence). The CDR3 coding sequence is TGTGCCAGCAGTTTTTTTGGACAGGGGGTCGGTAAGCAAGCGGGGGAGCAGTTCTTC. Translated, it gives CASSFFGQGVGKQAGEQFF.

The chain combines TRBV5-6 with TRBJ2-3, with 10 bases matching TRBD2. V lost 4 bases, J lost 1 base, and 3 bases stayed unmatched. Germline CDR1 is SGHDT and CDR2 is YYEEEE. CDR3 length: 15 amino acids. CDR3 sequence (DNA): TGTGCCAGCAGCCCGGGGACTAGCGGCACAGATACGCAGTATTTT. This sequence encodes CASSPGTSGTDTQYF.

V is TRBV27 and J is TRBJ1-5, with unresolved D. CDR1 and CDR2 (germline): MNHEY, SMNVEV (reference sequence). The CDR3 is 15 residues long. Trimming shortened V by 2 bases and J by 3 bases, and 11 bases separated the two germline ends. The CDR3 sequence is CASSLVRGSNQPQHF. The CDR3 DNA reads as TGTGCCAGCAGTTTAGTGAGAGGCTCCAATCAGCCCCAGCATTTT.

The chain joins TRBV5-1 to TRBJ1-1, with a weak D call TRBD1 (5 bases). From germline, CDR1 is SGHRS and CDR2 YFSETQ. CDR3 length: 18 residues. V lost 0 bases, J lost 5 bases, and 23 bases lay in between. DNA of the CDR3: TGCGCCAGCAGCTTGGAACGTTATTTTCTAAGGGGCAGTACTGAAGCTTTCTTT. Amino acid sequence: CASSLERYFLRGSTEAFF.

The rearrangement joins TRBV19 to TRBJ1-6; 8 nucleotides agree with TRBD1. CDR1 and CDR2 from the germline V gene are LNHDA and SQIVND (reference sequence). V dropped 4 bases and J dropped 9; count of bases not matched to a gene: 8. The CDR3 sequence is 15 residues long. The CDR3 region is CASSRPTGVGSPLHF. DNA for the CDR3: TGTGCCAGTAGTAGACCGACAGGGGTTGGTTCACCCCTCCACTTT.

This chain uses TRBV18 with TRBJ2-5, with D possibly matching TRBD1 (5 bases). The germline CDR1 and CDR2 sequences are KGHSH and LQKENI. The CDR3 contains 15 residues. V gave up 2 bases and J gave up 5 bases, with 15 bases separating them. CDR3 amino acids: CASSPTTDSHETQYF. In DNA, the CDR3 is TGTGCCAGCTCACCAACTACCGACAGTCATGAGACCCAGTACTTC.

The CDR3 region has the DNA TGCGCCAGCAGCCTCGCGGATGCGGGGAATGAGCAGTTCTTC. Its protein is CASSLADAGNEQFF. This chain links TRBV5-1 with TRBJ2-1; D is perhaps TRBD2 (6 bases). CDR3 length: 14 amino acids. Per the germline V gene, CDR1 is SGHRS and CDR2 is YFSETQ. Trimming stripped 4 bases from V and 7 bases from J, with 15 bases between.